These 26 T cell receptor beta chains share one sample of origin, sequenced in a study of blood T cell repertoires in COVID-19. Profiled with immunoSEQ multiplex PCR; TCRdb holds only in-frame clones, not every one. Of around 71,000 clones in the sample, about 89% are singletons; the top ten hold about 2.1%. The sample taken for sequencing was peripheral blood. Every receptor here comes from an older woman with acute or convalescent COVID-19.

This clone was detected only a few times. J is TRBJ1-5 and V is TRBV27; D might be TRBD1 (5 bases). Germline V gives CDR1 MNHEY, CDR2 SMNVEV (reference sequence). Trimming shortened V by 4 bases and J by 2 bases, and 15 bases separated the two germline ends. The CDR3 has 16 residues. The CDR3 loop reads CASSSFQGGGNQPQHF. The CDR3 nucleotides are TGTGCCAGCAGTTCTTTTCAGGGAGGCGGCAATCAGCCCCAGCATTTT.

The CDR3 region has the DNA TGTGCCAGTAGTCCCGTCGGTCAGTACTTC. It translates to CASSPVGQYF. The chain is built from TRBV19 and TRBJ2-7; D is undetermined. The CDR3 is made up of 10 amino acids. In germline, CDR1 is LNHDA, CDR2 SQIVND (reference sequence). Between the trimmed V and J ends, which lost 5 bases and 10 bases, there was a span of 9 bases.

Comment on this clone: Other DNA sequences in this specimen translate into the identical CDR3. This chain joins TRBV5-1 and TRBJ1-2; 10 bases line up with TRBD1. Germline CDR1 is SGHRS and CDR2 is YFSETQ. CDR3 length: 14 residues. V gave up 0 bases and J gave up 6 bases; unmatched junction bases: 2. The CDR3 is CASSLAGQGDGYTF. The DNA of the CDR3 is TGCGCCAGCAGCTTGGCCGGACAGGGGGATGGCTACACCTTC. Looking up the rest from reference TRBV5-1 and TRBJ1-2 gives the full variable domain: KAGVTQTPRYLIKTRGQQVTLSCSPISGHRSVSWYQQTPGQGLQFLFEYFSETQRNKGNFPGRFSGRQFSNSRSEMNVSTLELGDSALYLCASSLAGQGDGYTFGSGTRLTVV.

The CDR3 loop is CASSYAPGLGGDTQYF. The CDR3 nucleotides read TGTGCCAGCAGTTACGCCCCGGGACTAGGGGGAGATACGCAGTATTTT. The chain couples TRBV6-5 to TRBJ2-3; the match to TRBD2 covers 8 bases. The germline gives CDR1 MNHEY, CDR2 SVGAGI. This CDR3 region has 16 residues. V was clipped by 2 bases and J by 5 bases; unmatched bases: 9.

This chain connects TRBV2 to TRBJ2-7; 10 bases match TRBD1. Per the germline V gene, CDR1 is SNHLY and CDR2 is FYNNEI. The CDR3 contains 13 residues. J was trimmed by 6 bases and V by 5 bases; bases with no gene match: 4. CDR3 amino acids: CASSSGTGVEQYF. As DNA, the CDR3 is TGTGCCAGCAGTTCCGGGACAGGGGTCGAGCAGTACTTC.

The rearrangement uses TRBV7-6 and TRBJ2-2; TRBD2 matches at 10 bases. Germline V lookup: CDR1 SGHVS, CDR2 FNYEAQ. J lost 5 bases, V lost 1 base, and 7 bases had no gene match. The CDR3 covers 17 residues. CDR3 in DNA: TGTGCCAGCAGCTTAGACTCGGGACTAGCGCCGACCGGGGAGCTGTTTTTT. Protein sequence: CASSLDSGLAPTGELFF.

The chain joins TRBV29-1 to TRBJ2-7; 8 bases fit TRBD1. This CDR3 has 15 amino acids. Trimming removed 1 base from V and 3 bases from J; junction bases left unmatched: 8. Germline assignment: CDR1 SQVTM and CDR2 ANQGSEA. The CDR3 spells CSVEGQGQAIYEQYF. CDR3 bases: TGCAGCGTTGAAGGGCAGGGACAGGCGATCTACGAGCAGTACTTC.

This chain joins TRBV4-3 and TRBJ2-3; no clear D gene. CDR1 is LGHNA and CDR2 is YSLEER in the germline V gene. V was cut by 1 base and J by 2 bases, with 13 bases left in between. CDR3 size: 16 residues. CDR3 sequence: CASSQAGVGTTDTQYF. The CDR3 DNA reads as TGCGCCAGCAGCCAAGCTGGAGTTGGAACCACAGATACGCAGTATTTT.

The chain carries TRBV2 and TRBJ2-7, with 10 bases aligning to TRBD2. From germline, CDR1 is SNHLY and CDR2 FYNNEI. The CDR3 covers 15 residues. V dropped 6 bases and J dropped 2; count of bases not matched to a gene: 7. The CDR3: CASSYGTSATYEQYF. The CDR3 DNA is TGTGCCAGCAGCTACGGGACTAGCGCAACCTACGAGCAGTACTTC.

A single count supports this clone. The chain combines TRBV7-3 with TRBJ2-3, with 7 positions matching TRBD1. The trim removed 6 bases at V and 0 bases at J, leaving 3 bases unmatched. This CDR3 has 14 amino acids. CDR1 and CDR2 (germline): SGHTA, FQGTGA. The CDR3 bases are TGTGCCAGCAGTACAGGGGTTAGCACAGATACGCAGTATTTT. Residues: CASSTGVSTDTQYF.

The V and J genes are TRBV6-2 or TRBV6-3 and TRBJ2-7; 7 bases agree with TRBD2. CDR1 is MNHEY and CDR2 is SVGEGT in the germline V gene. The CDR3 is made up of 17 amino acids. J was trimmed by 0 bases and V by 2 bases; bases with no gene match: 10. The CDR3 protein is CASSYSATSHSSYEQYF. The CDR3 region has the DNA TGTGCCAGCAGTTACAGCGCGACTAGCCATAGCTCCTACGAGCAGTACTTC.

V usage is TRBV9 and J usage is TRBJ1-6, with 9 positions matching TRBD1. The germline CDR1 and CDR2 sequences are SGDLS and YYNGEE. The CDR3 sequence is 14 residues long. V was clipped by 5 bases and J by 10 bases; unmatched bases: 7. This chain's CDR3 is CASSEGQGGSPLHF. The DNA for the CDR3 is TGTGCCAGCAGTGAGGGACAGGGTGGCTCACCCCTCCACTTT.

This clone was detected a few times. The rearrangement uses TRBV7-3 and TRBJ1-1, with TRBD1 matching 8 bases. The germline V gene encodes CDR1 SGHTA and CDR2 FQGTGA. Germline trimming cut 6 bases from V and 0 bases from J; bases unmatched to any gene: 12. The CDR3 length is 17 residues. The CDR3: CASSPQGQGAMNTEAFF. The CDR3 bases are TGTGCCAGCAGTCCCCAGGGGCAGGGGGCTATGAACACTGAAGCTTTCTTT.

V and J are TRBV9 and TRBJ2-4; TRBD1 might be the D (6 bases). Germline values: CDR1 SGDLS, CDR2 YYNGEE. Trimming stripped 0 bases from V and 5 bases from J, with 12 bases between. This CDR3 has 15 residues. The CDR3 sequence: CASSVGGTLENIQYF. CDR3 bases: TGTGCCAGCAGCGTAGGGGGGACATTGGAAAACATTCAGTACTTC.

This rearrangement joins TRBV10-3 to TRBJ2-1; TRBD2 aligns across 14 bases. The CDR3 has 16 residues. V lost 6 bases and J lost 6; bases outside the gene matches: 7. Looked up from germline, CDR1 is ENHRY and CDR2 is SYGVKD. The CDR3 protein is CAISPGLAGVSNEQFF. CDR3 nucleotide sequence: TGTGCCATCAGCCCGGGACTAGCGGGAGTGAGCAATGAGCAGTTCTTC.

The V call is TRBV27, the J call TRBJ2-7; 7 bases match TRBD1. CDR3 length: 15 residues. The V segment lost 6 bases and the J segment 3 bases; nucleotides outside the gene matches: 11. Germline values: CDR1 MNHEY, CDR2 SMNVEV (reference sequence). CDR3 amino acids: CASSYRQGTIYEQYF. CDR3 DNA sequence: TGTGCCAGCAGCTACCGACAGGGAACGATCTACGAGCAGTACTTC.

The V gene is TRBV6-5, the J gene TRBJ2-2; weak D call: TRBD1 (6 bases). V was clipped by 3 bases and J by 9 bases, with 14 bases between them. Germline CDR1 MNHEY, CDR2 SVGAGI. The CDR3 is 14 amino acids. The CDR3: CASSYTGKMRELFF. In DNA, the CDR3 is TGTGCCAGCAGTTATACAGGGAAGATGCGGGAGCTGTTTTTT.

The rearrangement links TRBV7-2 to TRBJ1-2, with 7 nucleotides matching TRBD1. With V trimmed by 4 bases and J by 6 bases, 8 bases remained unmatched. The CDR3 sequence is 14 residues long. Germline CDR1 is SGHTA and CDR2 is FQGNSA. The CDR3 here is CASSSNRGADGYTF. The CDR3 region has the DNA TGTGCCAGCAGCTCGAACAGGGGCGCGGATGGCTACACCTTC.

In this sample, this clone turned up a few times. The V call is TRBV28, the J call TRBJ1-4; D may be TRBD1 (5 bases). Germline CDR1 is MDHEN and CDR2 is SYDVKM. Trimming removed 8 bases at V and 0 bases at J, with 10 bases between. The CDR3 extends over 14 amino acids. CDR3: CASGGAATNEKLFF. CDR3 DNA sequence: TGTGCCAGCGGAGGGGCCGCAACTAATGAAAAACTGTTTTTT.

The chain employs TRBV15 and TRBJ1-2; possibly TRBD1 for D (5 bases). Germline V gene lookup returns CDR1 LNHNV and CDR2 YYDKDF (reference sequence). The CDR3 totals 15 residues. Trimming removed 0 bases from V and 8 bases from J, with 16 bases in between. The CDR3 nucleotides are TGTGCCACCAGCAGAGATCGGGTAGGGGAACGCGGCTACACCTTC. Translation: CATSRDRVGERGYTF.

The J gene is TRBJ2-5, the V gene TRBV5-4; TRBD2 aligns across 13 bases. Germline V gene sequence: CDR1 SGHNT, CDR2 YYREEE (reference sequence). With V trimmed by 0 bases and J by 4 bases, 3 bases remained unmatched. This CDR3 spans 16 amino acids. The chain's CDR3 is CASSLGTSGGGETQYF. The CDR3 DNA sequence: TGTGCCAGCAGCTTGGGCACTAGCGGGGGGGGAGAGACCCAGTACTTC.

The V call is TRBV6-2 or TRBV6-3, the J call TRBJ2-1; 12 bases map to TRBD2. CDR3 size: 15 residues. Germline loops: CDR1 MNHEY, CDR2 SVGEGT. The ends lost 4 bases at V and 8 bases at J; junction bases unmatched: 6. The CDR3 sequence is CASSSPSGGVDEQFF. The DNA of the CDR3 is TGTGCCAGCAGTTCCCCTAGCGGGGGGGTCGATGAGCAGTTCTTC.

V gene TRBV19 combines with J gene TRBJ1-5; D perhaps matches TRBD1 (6 bases). The CDR3 length is 16 residues. Trimming took 3 bases from V and 5 from J, leaving 17 bases between them. Germline V gene data show CDR1 as LNHDA and CDR2 as SQIVND (reference sequence). CDR3 coding DNA: TGTGCCAGTAGTATCCCACGCCGGGACACCCATCAGCCCCAGCATTTT. Protein: CASSIPRRDTHQPQHF.

CDR3 sequence (DNA): TGTGCCAGCAGTTCTCAGGGATATAATTCACCCCTCCACTTT. Its protein product is CASSSQGYNSPLHF. The chain employs TRBV28 and TRBJ1-6, with a possible D match to TRBD1 (5 bases). In germline, CDR1 is MDHEN, CDR2 SYDVKM. V was clipped by 4 bases and J by 4 bases, with 8 bases between them. The CDR3 sequence is 14 residues long.

The chain joins TRBV19 to TRBJ2-2, with 7 bases fitting TRBD1. Germline lookup yields CDR1 LNHDA and CDR2 SQIVND (reference sequence). The trim removed 5 bases at V and 5 bases at J, leaving 8 bases unmatched. The CDR3 has 15 residues. CDR3 protein: CASSPLRGRTGELFF. In DNA, the CDR3 is TGTGCCAGTAGTCCTCTGAGGGGGCGTACCGGGGAGCTGTTTTTT.

This clone has only a few counts. The genes are TRBV6-5 and TRBJ1-4; the D gene is possibly TRBD1 (5 bases). The V end lost 5 bases, the J end lost 8 bases, and 15 bases lay between the germline ends. The CDR3 has 14 amino acids. Germline V gives CDR1 MNHEY, CDR2 SVGAGI. The CDR3, as DNA: TGTGCCAGCAGTCGGACACAATGGGGAGAAAAACTGTTTTTT. Its protein is CASSRTQWGEKLFF.